This T cell receptor (beta chain) was documented in a study of T-cell memory formation after mild COVID-19. Whole-study context: Clustering of TCRs was largely donor specific. Notes on the study in general: Clones contracting day 15 to 85 were balanced CD4/CD8; later expanders leaned CD4+.

This CDR3 is 15 amino acids long. J lost 6 bases, V lost 5 bases, and 8 bases had no gene match. Germline loops: CDR1 SGHTA, CDR2 FQGNSA. TCRdb independently ran MiXCR on the 5' RACE reads; one entry per CDR3 protein. Of hundreds of thousands of distinct CDR3 sequences in the sample, roughly a fifth were seen once. Details on this clonotype: No antigen is known for it.

This sequence originates from a man between 18 and 29 years old who had mild COVID-19 (a few samples of this study predate the infection). Cell type and time point are not known. The chain has TRBV7-2 and TRBJ2-3; TRBD2 aligns across 10 bases. Input material: PBMCs or a T cell subset sorted from them (not recorded which). The CDR3 loop reads CASSPGTSDLDTQYF. CDR3 bases: TGTGCCAGCAGCCCCGGGACTAGCGATCTGGATACGCAGTATTTT.